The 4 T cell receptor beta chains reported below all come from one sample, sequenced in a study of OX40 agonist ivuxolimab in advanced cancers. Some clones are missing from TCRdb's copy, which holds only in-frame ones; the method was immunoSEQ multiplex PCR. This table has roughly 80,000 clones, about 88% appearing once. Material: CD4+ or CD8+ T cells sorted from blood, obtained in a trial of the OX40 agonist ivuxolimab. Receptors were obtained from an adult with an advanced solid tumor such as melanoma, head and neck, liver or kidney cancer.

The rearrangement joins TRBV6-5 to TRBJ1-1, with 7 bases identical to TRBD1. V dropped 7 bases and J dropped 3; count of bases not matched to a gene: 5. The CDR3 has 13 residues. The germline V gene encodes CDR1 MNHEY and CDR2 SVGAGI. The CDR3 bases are TGTGCCAGCAAACCCGACAGGGACACTGAAGCTTTCTTT. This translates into CASKPDRDTEAFF.

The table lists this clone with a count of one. The CDR3 loop is CASKKIGGLSSYNEQFF. Here the CDR3 DNA reads TGTGCCAGCAAAAAAATAGGGGGATTAAGCTCCTACAATGAGCAGTTCTTC. The chain combines TRBV21-1 with TRBJ2-1; the DNA was not compared with TRBD1, the D call given in the table. TRBV21-1 is a known pseudogene. The CDR3 sequence is 17 residues long.

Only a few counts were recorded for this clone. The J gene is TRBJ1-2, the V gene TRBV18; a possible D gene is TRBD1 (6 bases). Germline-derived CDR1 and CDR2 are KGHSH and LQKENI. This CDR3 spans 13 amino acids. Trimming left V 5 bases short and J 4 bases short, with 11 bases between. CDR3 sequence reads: CASSDSTGYGYTF. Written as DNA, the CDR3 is TGTGCCAGCTCAGATTCGACAGGCTATGGCTACACCTTC.

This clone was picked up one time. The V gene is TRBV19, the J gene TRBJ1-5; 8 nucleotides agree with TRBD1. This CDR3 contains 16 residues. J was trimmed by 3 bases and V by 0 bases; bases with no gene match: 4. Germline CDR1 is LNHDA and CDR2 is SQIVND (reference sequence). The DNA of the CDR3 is TGTGCCAGTAGTATAGACGGGACAGGATTCAATCAGCCCCAGCATTTT. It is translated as CASSIDGTGFNQPQHF.